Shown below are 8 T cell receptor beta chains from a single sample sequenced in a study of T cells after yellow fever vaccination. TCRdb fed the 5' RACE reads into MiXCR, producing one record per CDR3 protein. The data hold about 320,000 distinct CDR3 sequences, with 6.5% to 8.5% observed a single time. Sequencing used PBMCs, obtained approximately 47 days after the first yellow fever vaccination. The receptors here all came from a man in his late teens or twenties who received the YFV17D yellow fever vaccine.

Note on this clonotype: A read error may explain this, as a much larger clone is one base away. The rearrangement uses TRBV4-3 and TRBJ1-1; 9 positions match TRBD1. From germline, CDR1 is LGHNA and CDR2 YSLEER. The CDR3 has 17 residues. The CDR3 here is CASSQVGTGRRNTEVFF. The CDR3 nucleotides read TGCGCCAGCAGCCAAGTGGGGACAGGGCGGAGGAACACTGAAGTTTTCTTT.

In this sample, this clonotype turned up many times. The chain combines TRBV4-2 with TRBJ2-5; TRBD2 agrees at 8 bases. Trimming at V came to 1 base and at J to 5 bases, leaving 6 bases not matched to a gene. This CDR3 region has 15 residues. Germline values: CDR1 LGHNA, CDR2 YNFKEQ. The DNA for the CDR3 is TGTGCCAGCAGCCAAGGTCGGGGGGGTTACGAGACCCAGTACTTC. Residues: CASSQGRGGYETQYF.

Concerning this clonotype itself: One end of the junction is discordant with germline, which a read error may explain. CDR3 sequence reads: CASSPTGTSIDTQYF. DNA of the CDR3: TGCGCCAGCAGCCCGACCGGGACTAGCATAGATACGCAGTATTTT. This sequence joins TRBV4-1 and TRBJ2-3, with 9 bases that match TRBD2. Per germline, CDR1 MGHRA and CDR2 YSYEKL. This CDR3 has 15 residues.

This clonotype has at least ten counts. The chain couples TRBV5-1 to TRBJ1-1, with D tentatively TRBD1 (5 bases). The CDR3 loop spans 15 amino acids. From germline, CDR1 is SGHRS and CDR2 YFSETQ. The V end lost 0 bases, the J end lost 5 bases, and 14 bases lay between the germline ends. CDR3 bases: TGCGCCAGCAGCTTGGGGGAGAAGGGGCGAACTGAAGCTTTCTTT. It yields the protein CASSLGEKGRTEAFF.

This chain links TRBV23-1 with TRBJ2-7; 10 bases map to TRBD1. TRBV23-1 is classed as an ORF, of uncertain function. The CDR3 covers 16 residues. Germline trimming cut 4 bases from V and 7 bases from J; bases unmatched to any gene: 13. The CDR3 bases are TGCGCCAGCAGTCTCGAGACAGGGGGCCCCTTCTGTGAGCAGTACTTC. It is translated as CASSLETGGPFCEQYF.

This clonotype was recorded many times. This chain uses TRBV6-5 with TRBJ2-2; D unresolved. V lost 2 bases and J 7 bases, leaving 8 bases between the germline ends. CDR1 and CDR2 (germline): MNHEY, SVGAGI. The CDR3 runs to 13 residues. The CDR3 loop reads CASSYEFRGELFF. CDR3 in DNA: TGTGCCAGCAGTTACGAGTTTCGCGGGGAGCTGTTTTTT.

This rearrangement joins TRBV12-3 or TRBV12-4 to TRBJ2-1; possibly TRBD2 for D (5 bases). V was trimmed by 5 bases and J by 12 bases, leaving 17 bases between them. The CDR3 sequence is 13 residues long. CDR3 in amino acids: CASSPDQTRVQFF. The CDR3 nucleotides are TGTGCCAGCAGTCCCGATCAGACGAGGGTGCAGTTCTTC.

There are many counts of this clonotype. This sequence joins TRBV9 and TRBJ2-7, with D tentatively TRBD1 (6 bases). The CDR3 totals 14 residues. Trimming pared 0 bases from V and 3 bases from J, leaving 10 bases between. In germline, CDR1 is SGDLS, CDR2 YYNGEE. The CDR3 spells CASSVGGRGYEQYF. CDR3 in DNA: TGTGCCAGCAGCGTAGGAGGCAGGGGCTACGAGCAGTACTTC.